The next 17 T cell receptor beta chains were all read from a single sample in a study of CD8+CD57+ T cells in acquired aplastic anemia. CDR3 and TCR beta VDJ profiling relied on a genomic DNA template. TCRdb reprocessed the reads with MiXCR, giving one entry per CDR3 protein. The sample has 150,000 to 200,000 distinct CDR3 sequences; 63% are singletons. The source material was sorted CD4+, CD8+, or CD8+CD57+ T cells (not recorded which) from PBMCs. Receptors were obtained from a human donor in good health.

In regard to this clonotype: A much larger clone lies one base from this, so it may be a read error. The chain recombines TRBV11-2 with TRBJ2-1, with 8 nucleotides matching TRBD2. CDR1 is SGHAT and CDR2 is FQNNGV in the germline V gene. The CDR3 covers 13 residues. CDR3 loop: CASLGLEGGERFF. CDR3 nucleotides: TGTGCCAGCTTGGGACTAGAAGGAGGGGAGCGGTTCTTC.

The rearrangement uses TRBV29-1 and TRBJ2-3, with TRBD2 matching 11 bases. The trim removed 6 bases at V and 9 bases at J, leaving 14 bases unmatched. CDR3 length: 15 residues. From germline, CDR1 is SQVTM and CDR2 ANQGSEA. The CDR3 DNA sequence: TGCAGCGTGGGGGATACTAGCGGGGGAAGTGGGACGCAGTATTTT. This codes for CSVGDTSGGSGTQYF.

V gene TRBV2 combines with J gene TRBJ1-1; D might be TRBD1 (5 bases). Germline assignment: CDR1 SNHLY and CDR2 FYNNEI. This CDR3 spans 16 amino acids. The ends were cut back, 4 bases at V and 0 bases at J, with 15 bases in the middle. The DNA for the CDR3 is TGTGCCAGCAGTGCCGGGACGGCCTTCATGAACACTGAAGCTTTCTTT. Protein: CASSAGTAFMNTEAFF.

The chain couples TRBV20-1 to TRBJ2-7, with 10 bases lining up with TRBD1. Germline CDR1 and CDR2: DFQATT and SNEGSKA (reference sequence). After removal of 6 bases from V and 2 bases from J, the junction contained 7 bases not matched to a gene. This CDR3 has 14 amino acids. CDR3 sequence reads: CSADRDRGTYEQYF. CDR3 sequence (DNA): TGCAGTGCAGACCGGGACAGGGGAACCTACGAGCAGTACTTC.

The chain has TRBV7-2 and TRBJ2-5, with 7 bases fitting TRBD2. This CDR3 is 16 amino acids long. J gave up 2 bases and V 1 base, and 7 bases lay outside the gene matches. From germline, CDR1 is SGHTA and CDR2 FQGNSA. DNA for the CDR3: TGTGCCAGCAGCTTAGGCGTAGCGGGTGCACAAGAGACCCAGTACTTC. Translation gives CASSLGVAGAQETQYF.

The chain combines TRBV28 with TRBJ2-7; TRBD1 matches 8 bases. The germline CDR1 and CDR2 sequences are MDHEN and SYDVKM. V trimming: 2 bases; J trimming: 2 bases; junction bases outside the gene matches: 8. CDR3 length: 16 amino acids. The CDR3 is CASSLDGTGLTYEQYF. The DNA of the CDR3 is TGTGCCAGCAGTTTAGACGGGACAGGTCTTACCTACGAGCAGTACTTC.

Only one count was recorded for this clonotype. J is TRBJ1-1 and V is TRBV24-1; the D is unclear. The V end lost 5 bases, the J end lost 1 base, and 7 bases lay between the germline ends. The CDR3 loop spans 13 amino acids. Per germline, CDR1 KGHDR and CDR2 SFDVKD. The CDR3 DNA follows: TGTGCCACCAGTGCAGAGAAGAACACTGAAGCTTTCTTT. Its translation is CATSAEKNTEAFF.

This clonotype has only one observation. The chain joins TRBV20-1 to TRBJ1-2; D is undetermined. CDR3 length: 11 amino acids. Trimming took off 5 bases at V and 8 bases at J, with 12 bases between the two ends. Per germline, CDR1 DFQATT and CDR2 SNEGSKA (reference sequence). CDR3 residues: CSAWAGVGYTF. The CDR3 DNA is TGCAGTGCTTGGGCAGGTGTAGGCTACACCTTC.

This chain uses TRBV20-1 with TRBJ2-5; TRBD1 is a possible D gene (6 bases). This CDR3 region has 12 residues. Germline V CDR1 and CDR2: DFQATT, SNEGSKA (reference sequence). Trimming stripped 3 bases from V and 2 bases from J, with 7 bases between. DNA of the CDR3: TGCAGTGCTAGTGACAGGCAAGAGACCCAGTACTTC. As protein: CSASDRQETQYF.

The rearrangement joins TRBV12-5 to TRBJ2-2, with 10 nucleotides matching TRBD1. The ends lost 4 bases at V and 7 bases at J; junction bases unmatched: 9. The CDR3 length is 16 residues. Germline V lookup: CDR1 LGHNT, CDR2 FRNRAP. The CDR3 sequence: CASGSRGTGVGGELFF. Here the CDR3 DNA reads TGTGCTAGTGGTTCGAGGGGGACAGGGGTTGGCGGGGAGCTGTTTTTT.

The table lists this clonotype with a few counts. The chain joins TRBV20-1 to TRBJ2-7, with TRBD2 identical over 14 bases. Germline CDR1 is DFQATT and CDR2 is SNEGSKA (reference sequence). This CDR3 contains 17 residues. With 6 bases clipped from V and 6 bases from J, the junction kept 16 bases outside the gene matches. In DNA, the CDR3 is TGCAGTGCCAAGATTTGGGAAGGACTAGCGGGAGGTGGCGAGCAGTACTTC. Translating gives CSAKIWEGLAGGGEQYF.

This clonotype was observed many times. This sequence joins TRBV25-1 and TRBJ2-3; tentatively, D is TRBD2 (6 bases). This CDR3 contains 16 residues. Trimming removed 2 bases at V and 0 bases at J, with 12 bases between. The germline V gene has CDR1 MGHDK and CDR2 SYGVNS. The CDR3 DNA reads as TGTGCCAGCAGTGAAAGCGGGCCAGCTAGCACAGATACGCAGTATTTT. It encodes CASSESGPASTDTQYF.

On this clonotype itself: It is likely a read error, because the conserved phenylalanine at the end of the CDR3 is missing. No DNA is shown, since the ends of the CDR3 on it are uncertain; the CDR3 is the one TCRdb lists. The chain joins TRBV5-6 to TRBJ2-7; TRBD2 is the table's D call and was not checked against the DNA. The CDR3 comprises 21 residues, both ends counted. Germline lookup yields CDR1 SGHDT and CDR2 YYEEEE. CDR3 residues: CDSSFYICSARDRRRSYEQYS.

The rearrangement uses TRBV19 and TRBJ2-5; D gene ambiguous. Germline V gene sequence: CDR1 LNHDA, CDR2 SQIVND (reference sequence). The CDR3 loop spans 12 amino acids. V was shortened by 9 bases and J by 5 bases, with 13 bases between the two germline ends. CDR3 nucleotide sequence: TGTGCCAGCAGCCAAGTCTTGGAGACCCAGTACTTC. Residues: CASSQVLETQYF.

This chain uses TRBV5-1 with TRBJ2-7; 11 bases agree with TRBD1. This CDR3 comprises 14 residues. Unmatched junction bases numbered 7, after V lost 9 bases and J lost 2 bases. The germline V gene encodes CDR1 SGHRS and CDR2 YFSETQ. This chain's CDR3 is CATWTGGDPYEQYF. The CDR3 coding sequence is TGCGCCACATGGACAGGGGGCGACCCCTACGAGCAGTACTTC.

This clonotype was seen repeatedly, ten times or more. The chain combines TRBV28 with TRBJ2-7, with D perhaps TRBD2 (6 bases). The V and J ends lost 7 bases and 5 bases respectively, with 18 bases between them. Germline CDR1 and CDR2: MDHEN and SYDVKM. CDR3 length: 14 amino acids. The CDR3 reads CASNDGGLEDEQYF. CDR3 nucleotides: TGTGCCAGCAACGACGGGGGACTCGAAGACGAGCAGTACTTC.

The V gene is TRBV7-9, the J gene TRBJ1-2, with TRBD1 identical over 8 bases. Per the germline V gene, CDR1 is SEHNR and CDR2 is FQNEAQ (reference sequence). After removal of 4 bases from V and 6 bases from J, the junction contained 7 bases not matched to a gene. The CDR3 length is 14 residues. The CDR3: CASSSSGTGNGYTF. CDR3 bases: TGTGCCAGCAGCTCGTCCGGGACAGGCAATGGCTACACCTTC.